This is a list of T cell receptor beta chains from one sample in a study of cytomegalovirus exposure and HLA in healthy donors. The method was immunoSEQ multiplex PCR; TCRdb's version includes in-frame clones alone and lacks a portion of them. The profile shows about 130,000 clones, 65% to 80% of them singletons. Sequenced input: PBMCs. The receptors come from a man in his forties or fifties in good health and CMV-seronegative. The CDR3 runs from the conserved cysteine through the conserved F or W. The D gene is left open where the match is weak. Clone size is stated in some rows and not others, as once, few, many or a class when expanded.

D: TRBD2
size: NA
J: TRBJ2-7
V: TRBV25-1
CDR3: CASSEGASGGGIYEQYF
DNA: TGTGCCAGCAGTGAAGGGGCTAGCGGGGGAGGGATCTACGAGCAGTACTTC

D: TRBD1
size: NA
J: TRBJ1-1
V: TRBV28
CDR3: CASRRQGGTEAFF
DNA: TGTGCCAGCAGGAGACAGGGCGGGACTGAAGCTTTCTTT

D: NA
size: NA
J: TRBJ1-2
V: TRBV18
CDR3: CASSHPSVWGYTF
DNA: TGTGCCAGCTCACATCCCTCAGTATGGGGCTACACCTTC

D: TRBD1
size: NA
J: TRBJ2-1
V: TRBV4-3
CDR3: CASSQDGQGSLSFEQFF
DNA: TGCGCCAGCAGCCAAGATGGACAGGGTTCTCTCTCTTTCGAGCAGTTCTTC

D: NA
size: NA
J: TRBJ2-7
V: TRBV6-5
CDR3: CASSYFGTNEQYF
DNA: TGTGCCAGCAGTTACTTTGGGACAAACGAGCAGTACTTC

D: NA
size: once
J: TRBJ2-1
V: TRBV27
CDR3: CASSLFTRPRGSNEQFF
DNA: TGTGCCAGCAGTTTATTTACACGGCCCAGAGGCTCCAATGAGCAGTTCTTC

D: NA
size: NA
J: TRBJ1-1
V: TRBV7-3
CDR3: CASSLGSQGAEAFF
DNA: TGTGCCAGCAGCTTAGGGTCACAGGGAGCTGAAGCTTTCTTT

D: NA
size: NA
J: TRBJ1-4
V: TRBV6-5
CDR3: CASTRDSHNEKLFF
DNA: TGTGCCAGCACCCGCGACAGTCATAATGAAAAACTGTTTTTT

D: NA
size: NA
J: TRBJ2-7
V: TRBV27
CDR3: CASSSHGQGNEQYF
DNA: TGTGCCAGCAGTTCCCACGGGCAGGGCAACGAGCAGTACTTC

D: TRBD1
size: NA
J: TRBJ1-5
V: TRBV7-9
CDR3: CASSLGQVGNQPQHF
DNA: TGTGCCAGCAGCTTGGGACAGGTGGGAAATCAGCCCCAGCATTTT

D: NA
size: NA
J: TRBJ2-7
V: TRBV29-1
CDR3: CSVVGGDSLSYEQYF
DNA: TGCAGCGTTGTGGGGGGAGACAGTCTATCCTACGAGCAGTACTTC

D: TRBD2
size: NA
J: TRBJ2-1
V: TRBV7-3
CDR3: CASSPSGNSYNEQFF
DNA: TGTGCCAGCAGCCCTAGCGGTAACTCCTACAATGAGCAGTTCTTC

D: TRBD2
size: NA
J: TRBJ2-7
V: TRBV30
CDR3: CAWKPSGSFYEQYF
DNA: TGTGCCTGGAAGCCTAGCGGGAGCTTCTACGAGCAGTACTTC

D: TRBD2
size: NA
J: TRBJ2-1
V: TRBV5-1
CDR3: CASSSGGTSGGNEQFF
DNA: TGCGCCAGCAGCTCGGGTGGGACTAGCGGGGGCAATGAGCAGTTCTTC

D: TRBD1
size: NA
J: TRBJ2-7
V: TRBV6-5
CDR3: CASSYSGQGSYEQYF
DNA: TGTGCCAGCAGTTACTCGGGACAGGGCAGCTACGAGCAGTACTTC

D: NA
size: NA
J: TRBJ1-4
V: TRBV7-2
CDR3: CASSVWTATNEKLFF
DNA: TGTGCCAGCAGCGTATGGACTGCAACTAATGAAAAACTGTTTTTT

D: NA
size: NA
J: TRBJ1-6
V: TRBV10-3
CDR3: CAISRVNSPLHF
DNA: TGTGCCATCAGCAGGGTTAATTCACCCCTCCACTTT

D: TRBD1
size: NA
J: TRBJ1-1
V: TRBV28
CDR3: CASSLTGTGRTEAFF
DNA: TGTGCCAGCAGTTTAACCGGGACAGGGAGAACTGAAGCTTTCTTT

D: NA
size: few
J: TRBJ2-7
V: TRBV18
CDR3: CASSPDNGYEQYF
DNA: TGTGCCAGCTCACCGGACAATGGCTACGAGCAGTACTTC

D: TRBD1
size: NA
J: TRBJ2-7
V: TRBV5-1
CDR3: CASSFTGGGDEQYF
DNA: TGCGCCAGCAGCTTTACAGGGGGTGGGGACGAGCAGTACTTC

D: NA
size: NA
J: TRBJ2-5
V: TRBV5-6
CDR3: CASSQDGGETQYF
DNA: TGTGCCAGCAGCCAGGACGGCGGGGAGACCCAGTACTTC

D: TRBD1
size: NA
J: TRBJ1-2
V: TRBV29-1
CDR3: CSGDSGQGQMGYTF
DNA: TGCAGCGGGGATTCGGGACAGGGACAGATGGGCTACACCTTC

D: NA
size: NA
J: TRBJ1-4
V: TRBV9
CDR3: CASSPTGGYEKLFF
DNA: TGTGCCAGCAGCCCCACCGGGGGGTATGAAAAACTGTTTTTT

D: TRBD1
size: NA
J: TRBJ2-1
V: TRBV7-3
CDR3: CASSPPDRGPYNEQFF
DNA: TGTGCCAGCAGCCCACCGGACAGGGGCCCATACAATGAGCAGTTCTTC

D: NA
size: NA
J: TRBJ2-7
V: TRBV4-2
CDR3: CASSQEEGTYEQYF
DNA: TGTGCCAGCAGCCAAGAGGAGGGTACCTACGAGCAGTACTTC

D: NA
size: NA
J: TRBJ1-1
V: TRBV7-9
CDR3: CASSNILLGEGGSEAFF
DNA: TGTGCCAGCAGCAATATCCTCCTTGGGGAGGGAGGCTCTGAAGCTTTCTTT

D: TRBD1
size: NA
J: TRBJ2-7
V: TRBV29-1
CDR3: CSVGQAAYEQYF
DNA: TGCAGCGTGGGACAGGCGGCCTACGAGCAGTACTTC

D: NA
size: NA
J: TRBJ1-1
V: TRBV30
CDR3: CAWSVGGATEAFF
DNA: TGTGCCTGGAGTGTAGGGGGGGCCACTGAAGCTTTCTTT

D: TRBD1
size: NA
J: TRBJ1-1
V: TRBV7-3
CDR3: CASSSQGAYTEAFF
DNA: TGTGCCAGCAGCTCCCAGGGGGCGTACACTGAAGCTTTCTTT

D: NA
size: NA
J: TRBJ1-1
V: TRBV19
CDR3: CASRGGTDSGNTEAFF
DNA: TGTGCCAGTAGAGGCGGGACGGATAGTGGGAACACTGAAGCTTTCTTT

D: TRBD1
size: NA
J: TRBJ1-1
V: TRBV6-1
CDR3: CASRPGQGANTEAFF
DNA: TGTGCCAGCAGGCCGGGACAGGGGGCTAACACTGAAGCTTTCTTT

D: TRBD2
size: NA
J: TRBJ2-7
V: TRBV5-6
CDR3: CASSLTGTRGEQYF
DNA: TGTGCCAGCAGCTTGACCGGGACTAGGGGTGAGCAGTACTTC

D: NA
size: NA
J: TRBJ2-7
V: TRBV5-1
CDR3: CASSLETDTYEQYF
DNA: TGCGCCAGCAGCTTGGAAACAGACACCTACGAGCAGTACTTC

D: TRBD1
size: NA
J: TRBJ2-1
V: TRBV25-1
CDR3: CASSGDSETAYNEQFF
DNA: TGTGCCAGCAGTGGGGACAGCGAAACCGCGTACAATGAGCAGTTCTTC

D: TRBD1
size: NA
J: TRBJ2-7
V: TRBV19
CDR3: CASSNIPGQGSYEQYF
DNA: TGTGCCAGTAGCAATATACCGGGACAGGGGTCCTACGAGCAGTACTTC

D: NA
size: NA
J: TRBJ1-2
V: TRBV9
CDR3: CASSTVWQAANYGYTF
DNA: TGTGCCAGCAGCACGGTTTGGCAGGCTGCTAACTATGGCTACACCTTC

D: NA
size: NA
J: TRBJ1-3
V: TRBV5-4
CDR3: CASSKAGSGNTIYF
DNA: TGTGCCAGCAGCAAGGCAGGCAGCGGAAACACCATATATTTT

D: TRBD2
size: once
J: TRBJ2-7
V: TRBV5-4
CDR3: CASSLGREAGNYEQYF
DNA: TGTGCCAGCAGCTTGGGTCGGGAGGCGGGGAACTACGAGCAGTACTTC

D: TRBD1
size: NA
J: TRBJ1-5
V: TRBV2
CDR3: CASSRADRVQPQHF
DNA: TGTGCCAGCAGTAGGGCGGACAGGGTCCAGCCCCAGCATTTT